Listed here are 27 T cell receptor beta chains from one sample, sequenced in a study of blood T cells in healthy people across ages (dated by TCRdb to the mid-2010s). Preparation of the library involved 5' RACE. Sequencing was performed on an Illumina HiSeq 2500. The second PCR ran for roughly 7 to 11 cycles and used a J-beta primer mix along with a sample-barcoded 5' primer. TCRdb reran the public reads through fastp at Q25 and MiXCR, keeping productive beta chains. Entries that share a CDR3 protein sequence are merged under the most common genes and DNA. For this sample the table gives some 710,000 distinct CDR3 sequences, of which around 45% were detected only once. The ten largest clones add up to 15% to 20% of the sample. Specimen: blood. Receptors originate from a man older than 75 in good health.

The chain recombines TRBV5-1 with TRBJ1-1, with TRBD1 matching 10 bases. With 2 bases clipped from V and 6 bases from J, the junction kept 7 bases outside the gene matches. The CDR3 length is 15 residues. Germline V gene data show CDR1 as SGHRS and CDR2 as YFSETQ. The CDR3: CASSFTGTGVPEAFF. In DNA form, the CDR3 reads TGCGCCAGCAGCTTTACTGGGACAGGGGTCCCTGAAGCTTTCTTT. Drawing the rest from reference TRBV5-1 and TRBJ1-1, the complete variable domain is KAGVTQTPRYLIKTRGQQVTLSCSPISGHRSVSWYQQTPGQGLQFLFEYFSETQRNKGNFPGRFSGRQFSNSRSEMNVSTLELGDSALYLCASSFTGTGVPEAFFGQGTRLTVV.

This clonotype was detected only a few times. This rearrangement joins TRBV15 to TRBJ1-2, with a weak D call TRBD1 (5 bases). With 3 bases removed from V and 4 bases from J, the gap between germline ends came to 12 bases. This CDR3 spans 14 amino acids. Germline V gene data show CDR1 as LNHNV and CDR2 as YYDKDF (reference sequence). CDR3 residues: CATSRGVTSYGYTF. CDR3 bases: TGTGCCACCAGCAGGGGGGTTACAAGCTATGGCTACACCTTC.

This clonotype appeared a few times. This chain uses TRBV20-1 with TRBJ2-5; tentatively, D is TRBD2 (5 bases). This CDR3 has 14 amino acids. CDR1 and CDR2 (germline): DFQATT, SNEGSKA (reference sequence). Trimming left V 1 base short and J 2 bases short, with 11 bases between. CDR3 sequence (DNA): TGCAGTGCTAGAGGGGCGGAGGCGCAAGAGACCCAGTACTTC. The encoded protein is CSARGAEAQETQYF.

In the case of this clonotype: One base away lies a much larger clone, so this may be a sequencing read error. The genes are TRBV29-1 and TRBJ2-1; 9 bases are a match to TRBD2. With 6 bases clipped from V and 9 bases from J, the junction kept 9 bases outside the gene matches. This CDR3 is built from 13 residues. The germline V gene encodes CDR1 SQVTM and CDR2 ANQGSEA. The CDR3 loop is CSVPRLADFEQFF. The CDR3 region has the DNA TGCAGCGTACCGAGACTAGCGGATTTTGAGCAGTTCTTC.

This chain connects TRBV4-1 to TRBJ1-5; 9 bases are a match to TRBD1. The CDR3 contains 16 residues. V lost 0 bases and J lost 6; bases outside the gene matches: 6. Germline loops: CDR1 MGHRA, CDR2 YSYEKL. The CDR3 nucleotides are TGCGCCAGCAGCCAAGATCTGACAGGGGGAGGTCAGCCCCAGCATTTT. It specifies CASSQDLTGGGQPQHF.

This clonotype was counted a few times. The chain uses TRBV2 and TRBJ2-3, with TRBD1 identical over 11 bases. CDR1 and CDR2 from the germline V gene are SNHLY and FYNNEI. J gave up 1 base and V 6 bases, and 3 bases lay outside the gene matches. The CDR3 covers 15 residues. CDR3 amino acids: CASSRDRGGTDTQYF. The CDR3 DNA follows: TGTGCCAGCAGCCGGGACAGGGGGGGCACAGATACGCAGTATTTT.

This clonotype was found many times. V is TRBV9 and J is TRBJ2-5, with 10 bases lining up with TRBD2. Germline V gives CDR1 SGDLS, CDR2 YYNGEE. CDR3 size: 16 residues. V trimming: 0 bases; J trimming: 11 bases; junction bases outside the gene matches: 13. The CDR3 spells CASSVAAAGGHHEQYF. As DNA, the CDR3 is TGTGCCAGCAGCGTAGCTGCAGCGGGAGGGCACCATGAGCAGTACTTC.

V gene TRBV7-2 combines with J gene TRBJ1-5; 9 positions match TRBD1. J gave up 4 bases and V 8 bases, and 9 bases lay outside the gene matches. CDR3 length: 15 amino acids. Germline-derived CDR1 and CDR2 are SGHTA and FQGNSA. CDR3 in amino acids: CASGRTGTGNQPQHF. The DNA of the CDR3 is TGTGCCAGCGGCCGGACAGGGACAGGGAATCAGCCCCAGCATTTT.

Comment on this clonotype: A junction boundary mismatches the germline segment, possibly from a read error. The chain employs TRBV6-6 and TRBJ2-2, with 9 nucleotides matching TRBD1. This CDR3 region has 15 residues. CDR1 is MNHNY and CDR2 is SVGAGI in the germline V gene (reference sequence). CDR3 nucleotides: TGTGCCAGCAGGGGAGGGACAGGGAACTCCGGGGAGCTGTTTTTT. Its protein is CASRGGTGNSGELFF.

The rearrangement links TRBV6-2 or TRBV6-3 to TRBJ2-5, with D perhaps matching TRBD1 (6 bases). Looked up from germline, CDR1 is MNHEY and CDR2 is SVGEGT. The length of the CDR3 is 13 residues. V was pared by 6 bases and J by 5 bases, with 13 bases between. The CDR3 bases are TGTGCCAGCAGCCGACAGGATCCGGAGACCCAGTACTTC. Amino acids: CASSRQDPETQYF.

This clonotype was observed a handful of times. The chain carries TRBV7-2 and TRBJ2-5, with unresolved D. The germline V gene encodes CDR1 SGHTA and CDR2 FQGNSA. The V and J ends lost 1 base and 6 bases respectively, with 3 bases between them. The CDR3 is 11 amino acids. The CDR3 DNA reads TGTGCCAGCAGCTTAGAAAAGACCCAGTACTTC. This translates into CASSLEKTQYF.

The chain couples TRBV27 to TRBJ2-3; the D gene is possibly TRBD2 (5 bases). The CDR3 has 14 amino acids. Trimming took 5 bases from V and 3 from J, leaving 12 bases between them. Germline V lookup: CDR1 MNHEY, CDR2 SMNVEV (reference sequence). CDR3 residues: CASSRRDRTDTQYF. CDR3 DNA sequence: TGTGCCAGCAGTAGACGGGATAGGACAGATACGCAGTATTTT.

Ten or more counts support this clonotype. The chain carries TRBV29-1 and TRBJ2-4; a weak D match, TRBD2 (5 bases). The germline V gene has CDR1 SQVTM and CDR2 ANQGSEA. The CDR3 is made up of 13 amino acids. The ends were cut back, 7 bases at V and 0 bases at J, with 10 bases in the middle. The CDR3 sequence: CSGGERAKNIQYF. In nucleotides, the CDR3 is TGCAGCGGTGGGGAGAGAGCCAAAAACATTCAGTACTTC.

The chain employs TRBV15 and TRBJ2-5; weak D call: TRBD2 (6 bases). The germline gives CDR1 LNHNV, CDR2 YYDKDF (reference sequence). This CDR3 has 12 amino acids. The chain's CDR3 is CVTSLYQETQYF. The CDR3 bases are TGTGTCACTAGCCTGTACCAAGAGACCCAGTACTTC.

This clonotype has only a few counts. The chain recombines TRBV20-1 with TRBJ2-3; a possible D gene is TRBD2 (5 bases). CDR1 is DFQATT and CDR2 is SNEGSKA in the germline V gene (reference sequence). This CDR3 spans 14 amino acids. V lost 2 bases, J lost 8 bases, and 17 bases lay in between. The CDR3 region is CSARRLAGWATQYF. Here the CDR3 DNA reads TGCAGTGCTAGACGGCTAGCAGGTTGGGCTACGCAGTATTTT.

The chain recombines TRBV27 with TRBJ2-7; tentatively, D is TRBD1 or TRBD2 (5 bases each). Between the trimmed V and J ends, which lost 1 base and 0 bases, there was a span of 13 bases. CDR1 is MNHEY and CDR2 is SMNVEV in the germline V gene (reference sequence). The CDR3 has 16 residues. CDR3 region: CASSLLGTQSSYEQYF. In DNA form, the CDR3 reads TGTGCCAGCAGTTTATTAGGGACCCAGAGCTCCTACGAGCAGTACTTC.

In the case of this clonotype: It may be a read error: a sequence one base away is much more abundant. The CDR3 loop reads CASSEEYYEQYF. Written as DNA, the CDR3 is TGTGCCAGCAGTGAAGAGTACTACGAGCAGTACTTC. V gene TRBV2 combines with J gene TRBJ2-7; no clear D gene. CDR1 is SNHLY and CDR2 is FYNNEI in the germline V gene. V dropped 1 base and J dropped 3 bases, with 4 bases sitting between them. This CDR3 spans 12 amino acids. The whole variable domain, remainder taken from reference TRBV2 and TRBJ2-7, is EPEVTQTPSHQVTQMGQEVILRCVPISNHLYFYWYRQILGQKVEFLVSFYNNEISEKSEIFDDQFSVERPDGSNFTLKIRSTKLEDSAMYFCASSEEYYEQYFGPGTRLTVT.

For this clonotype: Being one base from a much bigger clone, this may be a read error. CDR3 coding DNA: TGCAGTGCCTGCCCACCCTCCTACAATGAGCAGTACTTC. This gives the protein CSACPPSYNEQYF. This chain links TRBV20-1 with TRBJ2-1; D unresolved. Matching the DNA end better, TRBJ2-7 makes the J call doubtful. Germline V gene lookup returns CDR1 DFQATT and CDR2 SNEGSKA (reference sequence). This CDR3 contains 13 residues.

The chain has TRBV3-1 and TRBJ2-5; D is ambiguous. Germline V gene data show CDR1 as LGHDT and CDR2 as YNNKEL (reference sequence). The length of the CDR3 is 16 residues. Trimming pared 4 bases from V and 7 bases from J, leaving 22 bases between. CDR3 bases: TGTGCCAGCAGCCCCCATCCGGGCCAGTCGGGTGGGACCCAGTACTTC. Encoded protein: CASSPHPGQSGGTQYF.

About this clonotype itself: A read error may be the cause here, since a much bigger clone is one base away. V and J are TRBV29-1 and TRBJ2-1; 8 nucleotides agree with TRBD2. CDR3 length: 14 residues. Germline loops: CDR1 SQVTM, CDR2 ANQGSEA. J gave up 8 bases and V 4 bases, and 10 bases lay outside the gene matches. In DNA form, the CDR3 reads TGCAGCGTTGGCAAGCGGGAGAGAATCGATGAGCAGTTCTTC. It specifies CSVGKRERIDEQFF.

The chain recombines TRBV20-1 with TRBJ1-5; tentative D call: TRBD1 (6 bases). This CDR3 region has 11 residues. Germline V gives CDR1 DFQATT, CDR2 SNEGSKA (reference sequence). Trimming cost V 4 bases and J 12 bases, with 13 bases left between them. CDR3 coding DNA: TGCAGTGCTACCCTCCAGGGACACCAGCATTTT. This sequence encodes CSATLQGHQHF.

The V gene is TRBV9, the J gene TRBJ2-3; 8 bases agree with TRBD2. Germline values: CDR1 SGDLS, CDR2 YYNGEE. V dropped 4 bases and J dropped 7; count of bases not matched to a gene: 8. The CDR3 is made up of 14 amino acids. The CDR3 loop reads CASSPREGGNTQYF. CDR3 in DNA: TGTGCCAGCAGCCCTCGGGAGGGTGGAAATACGCAGTATTTT. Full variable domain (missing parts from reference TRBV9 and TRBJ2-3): DSGVTQTPKHLITATGQRVTLRCSPRSGDLSVYWYQQSLDQGLQFLIQYYNGEERAKGNILERFSAQQFPDLHSELNLSSLELGDSALYFCASSPREGGNTQYFGPGTRLTVL.

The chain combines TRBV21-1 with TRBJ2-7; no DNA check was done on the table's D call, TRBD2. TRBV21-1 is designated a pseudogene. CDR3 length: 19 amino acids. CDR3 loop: CASSKDRGSSGLESYEQYF. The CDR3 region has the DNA TGTGCCAGCAGCAAGGATCGGGGATCTAGCGGACTAGAGTCCTACGAGCAGTACTTC.

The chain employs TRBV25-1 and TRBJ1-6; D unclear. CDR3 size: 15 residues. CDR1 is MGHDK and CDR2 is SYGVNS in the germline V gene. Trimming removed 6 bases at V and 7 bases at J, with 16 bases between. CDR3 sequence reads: CASSAPLKENSPLHF. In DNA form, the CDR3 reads TGTGCCAGCAGCGCCCCTCTGAAGGAAAATTCACCCCTCCACTTT.

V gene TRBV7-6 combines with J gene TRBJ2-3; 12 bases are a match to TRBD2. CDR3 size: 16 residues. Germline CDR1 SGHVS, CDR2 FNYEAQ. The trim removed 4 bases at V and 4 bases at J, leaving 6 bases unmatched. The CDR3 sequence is CASSSLTSGSPDTQYF. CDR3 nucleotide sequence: TGTGCCAGCAGCTCCCTGACTAGCGGGAGCCCAGATACGCAGTATTTT.

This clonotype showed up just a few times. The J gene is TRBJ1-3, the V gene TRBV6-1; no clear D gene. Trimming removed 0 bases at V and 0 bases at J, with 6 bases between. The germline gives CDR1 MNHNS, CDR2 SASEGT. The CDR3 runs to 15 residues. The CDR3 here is CASSEAGSSGNTIYF. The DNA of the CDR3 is TGTGCCAGCAGTGAAGCAGGGAGCTCTGGAAACACCATATATTTT.

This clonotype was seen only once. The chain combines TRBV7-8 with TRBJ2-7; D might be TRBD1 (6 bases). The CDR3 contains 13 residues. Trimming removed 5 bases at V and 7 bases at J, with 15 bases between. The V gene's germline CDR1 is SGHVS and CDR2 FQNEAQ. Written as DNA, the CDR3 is TGTGCCAGCAGCAGAGACAGGCTGGGGGAGCAGTACTTC. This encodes CASSRDRLGEQYF.